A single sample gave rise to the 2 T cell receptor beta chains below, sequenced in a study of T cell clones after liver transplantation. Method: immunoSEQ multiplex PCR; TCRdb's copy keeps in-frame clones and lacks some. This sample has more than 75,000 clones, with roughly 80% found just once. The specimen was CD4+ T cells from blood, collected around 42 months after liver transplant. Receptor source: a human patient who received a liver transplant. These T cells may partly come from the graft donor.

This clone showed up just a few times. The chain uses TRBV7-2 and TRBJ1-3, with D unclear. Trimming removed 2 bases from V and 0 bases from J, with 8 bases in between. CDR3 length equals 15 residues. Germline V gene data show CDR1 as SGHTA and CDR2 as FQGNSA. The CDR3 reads CASSLLGISGNTIYF. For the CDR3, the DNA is TGTGCCAGCAGCTTACTTGGGATCTCTGGAAACACCATATATTTT.

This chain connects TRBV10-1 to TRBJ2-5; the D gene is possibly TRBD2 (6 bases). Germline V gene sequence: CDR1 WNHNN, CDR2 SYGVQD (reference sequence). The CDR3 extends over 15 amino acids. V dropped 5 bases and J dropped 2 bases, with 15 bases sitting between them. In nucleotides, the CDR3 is TGCGCCAGCAGTTCTGTTGGGACTGGGCAAGAGACCCAGTACTTC. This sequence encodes CASSSVGTGQETQYF.